The 20 T cell receptor beta chains in this list originate from one sample, sequenced in a study of shared clonotypes between healthy human individuals. The repertoire was sequenced with immunoSEQ multiplex PCR; TCRdb's copy has only in-frame clones and lacks some. The table has some 900,000 clones, approximately 80% seen once. Input material: memory CD4+ T cells sorted from blood. The subset was: CD45RA-negative fraction. The receptor set was obtained from a man younger than 30 in good health.

V and J are TRBV11-1 and TRBJ2-1; 8 bases match TRBD2. This CDR3 is 16 amino acids long. The V and J ends lost 5 bases and 2 bases, in that order; junction bases with no gene match: 8. CDR1 is SGHAT and CDR2 is FQDESV in the germline V gene (reference sequence). Written as DNA, the CDR3 is TGTGCCAGCAGCCCGGAGCGGGGGCTTACCTACAATGAGCAGTTCTTC. This codes for CASSPERGLTYNEQFF. Looking up the rest from reference TRBV11-1 and TRBJ2-1 gives the full variable domain: EAEVAQSPRYKITEKSQAVAFWCDPISGHATLYWYRQILGQGPELLVQFQDESVVDDSQLPKDRFSAERLKGVDSTLKIQPAELGDSAMYLCASSPERGLTYNEQFFGPGTRLTVL.

The chain uses TRBV10-3 and TRBJ2-3; 8 bases match TRBD2. The length of the CDR3 is 16 residues. CDR1 and CDR2 (germline): ENHRY, SYGVKD. V lost 0 bases and J lost 5; bases outside the gene matches: 7. CDR3 sequence reads: CAISESVGGGLDTQYF. The CDR3 coding sequence is TGTGCCATCAGTGAGTCCGTCGGGGGGGGTCTAGATACGCAGTATTTT.

The chain couples TRBV5-6 to TRBJ1-2; D not certain. The CDR3 runs to 14 residues. Germline CDR1 SGHDT, CDR2 YYEEEE. V gave up 1 base and J gave up 2 bases, with 9 bases separating them. The CDR3 bases are TGTGCCAGCAGCTTGCTCAACTTGAACTATGGCTACACCTTC. Translated, it gives CASSLLNLNYGYTF.

CDR3 nucleotide sequence: TGTGCCAGCTCGGGACAGTACGTTTCTGGGGCCAACGTCCTGACTTTC. Its translation: CASSGQYVSGANVLTF. This rearrangement joins TRBV18 to TRBJ2-6, with 7 bases identical to TRBD1. Germline trimming cut 6 bases from V and 1 base from J; bases unmatched to any gene: 6. The germline V gene has CDR1 KGHSH and CDR2 LQKENI. The CDR3 extends over 16 amino acids.

This chain joins TRBV20-1 and TRBJ1-2; the D is unclear. The ends were cut back, 3 bases at V and 8 bases at J, with 10 bases in the middle. CDR1 and CDR2 from the germline V gene are DFQATT and SNEGSKA (reference sequence). CDR3 length: 11 residues. CDR3 protein: CSASPVEGYTF. The DNA for the CDR3 is TGCAGTGCTAGCCCAGTCGAAGGCTACACCTTC.

The rearrangement uses TRBV9 and TRBJ1-1; no definite D call. Trimming shortened V by 3 bases and J by 5 bases, and 14 bases separated the two germline ends. The CDR3 is made up of 14 amino acids. Germline CDR1 SGDLS, CDR2 YYNGEE. CDR3 sequence reads: CASSARLGGTEAFF. The CDR3 DNA sequence: TGTGCCAGCAGCGCACGCTTAGGAGGGACTGAAGCTTTCTTT.

The chain joins TRBV5-1 to TRBJ1-3; D unclear. The germline gives CDR1 SGHRS, CDR2 YFSETQ. This CDR3 has 16 residues. V lost 2 bases and J lost 0, with 12 bases in between. CDR3 protein: CASSLKGSPSGNTIYF. The CDR3 nucleotides read TGCGCCAGCAGCTTAAAGGGCAGCCCCTCTGGAAACACCATATATTTT.

The V and J genes are TRBV6-1 and TRBJ1-2, with 8 bases fitting TRBD1. Germline V gene lookup returns CDR1 MNHNS and CDR2 SASEGT. The J segment lost 8 bases and the V segment lost 0 bases, leaving 11 bases of the junction unmatched. The CDR3 sequence is 16 residues long. The CDR3 sequence: CASSEAALPTGAGYTF. The CDR3 coding sequence is TGTGCCAGCAGTGAAGCAGCCCTTCCGACAGGGGCCGGCTACACCTTC.

The chain is built from TRBV2 and TRBJ1-2, with D possibly TRBD1 on 5 matching bases. The CDR3 is 14 amino acids. V gave up 2 bases and J gave up 1 base, with 8 bases separating them. CDR1 is SNHLY and CDR2 is FYNNEI in the germline V gene. CDR3: CASSERGGNYGYTF. The DNA for the CDR3 is TGTGCCAGCAGTGAACGGGGGGGTAACTATGGCTACACCTTC.

This rearrangement joins TRBV10-3 to TRBJ2-1; TRBD2 aligns across 11 bases. CDR3 length equals 13 residues. The junction had 4 bases not matched to a gene; V was cut back by 10 bases and J by 5 bases. Germline V gene data show CDR1 as ENHRY and CDR2 as SYGVKD. The CDR3 DNA follows: TGTGCCACGACGGGACTAGCGGACAATGAGCAGTTCTTC. Its translation: CATTGLADNEQFF.

This chain connects TRBV14 to TRBJ2-7; D not certain. V shed 1 base and J shed 2 bases, with 15 bases lying between them. Germline V lookup: CDR1 SGHDN, CDR2 FVKESK. This CDR3 is built from 16 residues. The CDR3 loop reads CASSQGWGTPTYEQYF. The CDR3 DNA follows: TGTGCCAGCAGCCAAGGATGGGGAACCCCTACCTACGAGCAGTACTTC.

The V call is TRBV10-1, the J call TRBJ1-3, with D unclear. Deletions cut 4 bases from V and 1 base from J, with 8 bases between. This CDR3 is 14 amino acids long. CDR1 and CDR2 (germline): WNHNN, SYGVQD (reference sequence). CDR3 protein: CASSAGSSGNTIYF. CDR3 DNA sequence: TGCGCCAGCAGTGCGGGGAGTTCTGGAAACACCATATATTTT.

The chain is built from TRBV7-3 and TRBJ1-1; 8 bases map to TRBD1. With 5 bases clipped from V and 2 bases from J, the junction kept 7 bases outside the gene matches. This CDR3 comprises 15 residues. Germline-derived CDR1 and CDR2 are SGHTA and FQGTGA. CDR3 in amino acids: CASSVRQGTNTEAFF. The CDR3 coding sequence is TGTGCCAGCAGCGTACGACAGGGGACTAACACTGAAGCTTTCTTT.

The chain carries TRBV7-2 and TRBJ2-5; possible D gene TRBD2, 6 bases. V was clipped by 4 bases and J by 3 bases, with 15 bases between them. Germline lookup yields CDR1 SGHTA and CDR2 FQGNSA. The CDR3 runs to 15 residues. CDR3 in DNA: TGTGCCAGCAGCTCATCCTATGGAGGGGAAGAGACCCAGTACTTC. Encoded protein: CASSSSYGGEETQYF.

Only a few counts were recorded for this clone. The chain combines TRBV28 with TRBJ2-7; D not resolved. Per the germline V gene, CDR1 is MDHEN and CDR2 is SYDVKM. CDR3 length: 11 residues. V gave up 3 bases and J gave up 11 bases, with 11 bases separating them. The CDR3 DNA reads TGTGCCAGCAGTTTCGAAAGGATAAAGTACTTC. It encodes CASSFERIKYF.

This clone has more than one count but fewer than ten. The chain has TRBV7-2 and TRBJ1-1, with D perhaps TRBD1 (6 bases). Trimming left V 5 bases short and J 11 bases short, with 15 bases between. The CDR3 has 12 residues. Germline V gene data show CDR1 as SGHTA and CDR2 as FQGNSA. Here the CDR3 DNA reads TGTGCCAGCAGCCTGAGAGTAGGGGGGGCTTTCTTT. It is translated as CASSLRVGGAFF.

The chain employs TRBV7-2 and TRBJ2-1, with D unclear. CDR1 is SGHTA, CDR2 FQGNSA, per germline. V was pared by 5 bases and J by 7 bases, with 6 bases between. The CDR3 sequence is 11 residues long. The CDR3 protein is CASSQANEQFF. CDR3 sequence (DNA): TGTGCCAGCAGCCAGGCGAATGAGCAGTTCTTC. The full variable domain, with the rest looked up from reference TRBV7-2 and TRBJ2-1, is GAGVSQSPSNKVTEKGKDVELRCDPISGHTALYWYRQSLGQGLEFLIYFQGNSAPDKSGLPSDRFSAERTGGSVSTLTIQRTQQEDSAVYLCASSQANEQFFGPGTRLTVL.

In its sample, this clone was seen a few times. The chain combines TRBV18 with TRBJ2-6; maybe TRBD1 (6 bases). V was clipped by 2 bases and J by 4 bases, with 12 bases between them. There are 16 residues in the CDR3. CDR1 KGHSH and CDR2 LQKENI come from the germline V gene. CDR3 amino acids: CASSPLQGTGANVLTF. CDR3 DNA sequence: TGTGCCAGCTCACCATTGCAGGGGACCGGGGCCAACGTCCTGACTTTC.

This clone has just one count. This sequence joins TRBV29-1 and TRBJ1-2; TRBD1 matches at 9 bases. Germline V CDR1 and CDR2: SQVTM, ANQGSEA. J was trimmed by 4 bases and V by 7 bases; bases with no gene match: 7. CDR3 length: 13 amino acids. The CDR3 protein is CSATGGQGYGYTF. The CDR3 nucleotides are TGCAGCGCCACAGGGGGCCAGGGCTATGGCTACACCTTC.

The genes are TRBV5-8 and TRBJ2-5, with TRBD1 matching over 7 bases. CDR3 size: 15 residues. CDR1 is SGHTS, CDR2 YDEGEE, per germline. With V trimmed by 6 bases and J by 2 bases, 10 bases remained unmatched. The CDR3 spells CASNLDRTGQETQYF. In nucleotides, the CDR3 is TGTGCCAGCAATCTCGATAGGACAGGACAAGAGACCCAGTACTTC.